Listed below are T cell receptor beta chains from one sample, sequenced in a study of cytomegalovirus exposure and HLA in healthy donors. Measured with immunoSEQ multiplex PCR; TCRdb has only the in-frame clones, and not every one. This repertoire shows 200,000 to 250,000 clones, 77% found once; its top ten account for roughly 2.5%. The sample comprised PBMCs. Every receptor here comes from an older woman in good health and CMV-seropositive. Both conserved end residues are trimmed from each CDR3. The D gene is left open where the match is weak. Size is omitted from some rows. Given values are once, few, many or a class for expanded clones.

J gene,clone size,D gene,V gene,CDR3 protein
TRBJ2-3,NA,TRBD2,TRBV18,ASSPTAAGGGTDTQY
TRBJ2-1,NA,NA,TRBV7-3,ASSRAGGYNEQF
TRBJ2-7,NA,TRBD1,TRBV4-2,ASSQGQGAYEQY
TRBJ1-1,NA,NA,TRBV2,ASSDGSGSTEAF
TRBJ2-3,NA,NA,TRBV10-3,AISESMGQQY
TRBJ1-2,NA,TRBD1,TRBV2,ASIPDRGAQYGYT
TRBJ1-1,NA,NA,TRBV10-3,AISENGGNTEAF
TRBJ2-2,NA,NA,TRBV30,AWSRQDTGELF
TRBJ2-1,NA,NA,TRBV18,ASARGGGYNEQF
TRBJ2-1,once,TRBD1,TRBV6-6,ASARTGENEQF
TRBJ2-7,NA,TRBD1,TRBV6-5,ASSPSGTAYEQY
TRBJ1-6,NA,NA,TRBV28,ASKFFVSAGGSSYNSPLH
TRBJ2-1,NA,TRBD2,TRBV4-1,ASSQQLAGGSVGYEQF
TRBJ2-2,NA,NA,TRBV4-2,ASSQDSVNTGELF
TRBJ1-1,NA,TRBD1,TRBV19,ASSMRDSMNTEAF
TRBJ1-3,NA,NA,TRBV6-1,ASSVFSGGSGNTIY
TRBJ2-3,NA,NA,TRBV29-1,SVEDPRVRTDTQY
TRBJ1-2,few,NA,TRBV4-1,ASSHQAGSRNYGYT
TRBJ2-3,NA,TRBD2,TRBV28,ASSLGRVDTQY
TRBJ1-2,NA,NA,TRBV11-1,ASSPLGVGGYT
TRBJ2-1,once,NA,TRBV5-1,ASTTPQGGADEQF
TRBJ2-7,NA,NA,TRBV7-9,ASSLGRVSYEQY
TRBJ1-5,NA,TRBD1,TRBV9,ASSAGTEPNQPQH
TRBJ2-5,NA,TRBD2,TRBV5-1,ASSRQATSGRGETQY
TRBJ2-5,NA,NA,TRBV5-1,ASSLGFSSHQETQY
TRBJ1-1,NA,NA,TRBV27,ASSFDRNTEAF
TRBJ2-1,NA,NA,TRBV29-1,SVVPSVYNEQF
TRBJ1-1,NA,TRBD1,TRBV6-5,ASVNDRANTEAF
TRBJ2-1,NA,NA,TRBV11-2,ASSVSSESYNEQF
TRBJ2-7,NA,TRBD1,TRBV15,ATSGYVGTGSDEQY
TRBJ1-2,NA,TRBD1,TRBV6-5,ASSPRTGDYGYT
TRBJ2-3,NA,TRBD1,TRBV6-1,ASTEGGTGKDTQY
TRBJ1-4,NA,TRBD1,TRBV7-2,ASSPGQGRNEKLF
TRBJ1-4,NA,NA,TRBV11-3,ASSSVFRSGIATNEKLF
TRBJ2-1,NA,NA,TRBV7-6,ASSPRTYNEQF
TRBJ2-3,NA,TRBD2,TRBV9,ASSVGSSGGAYDTQY
TRBJ2-2,NA,NA,TRBV2,ASSDVTGEDTGELF
TRBJ2-7,NA,TRBD1,TRBV27,ASRASGTGSYEQY